This T cell receptor beta chain was retrieved from a study of Graves' ophthalmopathy and Graves' hyperthyroidism. Study-level background: Stable hyperthyroidism meant no ophthalmopathy within 18 months of follow-up.

Germline V gene sequence: CDR1 SGHTA, CDR2 FQGNSA. The CDR3 totals 13 residues. Trimming at V came to 5 bases and at J to 1 base, leaving 1 base not matched to a gene. Investigators amplified TCR beta CDR3 regions from RNA transcripts. In the first round, RT-PCR was carried out with HTBI primers, and a multiplex PCR formed the second round. From the multiplex PCR reads, TCRdb called clonotypes with MiXCR, one entry per CDR3 protein. The table records some 1.1 million distinct CDR3 sequences, 35% to 40% of them present only once. This clonotype was seen at least ten times. The sequence was collected from an adult man with Graves' hyperthyroidism. The genes are TRBV7-2 and TRBJ2-5; 7 bases map to TRBD1. The sequencing sample was made of peripheral blood or thyroid tissue (not recorded which). In nucleotides, the CDR3 is TGTGCCAGCAGCAACAGGGGCCAAGAGACCCAGTACTTC. The encoded protein is CASSNRGQETQYF.